Following are 11 T cell receptor beta chains from one sample sequenced in a study of T cell clonotyping in hematopoietic cell transplantation. Documented time point: recipient sample about 28 days before transplant, after cytoreduction. The table came from immunoSEQ multiplex PCR; TCRdb's copy has only in-frame clones and leaves some out. The sample consists of tens of thousands of clones, around 95% of them appearing once. The sequencing used peripheral blood mononuclear cells, collected before stem cell transplant. The receptor source for this set is a man aged 40-50 years with chronic myeloid leukemia. Some clones in this sample may be carry-over from other donors' samples.

The V gene is TRBV12-5, the J gene TRBJ1-2; the D is unclear. Trimming shortened V by 5 bases and J by 6 bases, and 7 bases separated the two germline ends. The CDR3 totals 11 residues. Germline lookup yields CDR1 LGHNT and CDR2 FRNRAP. CDR3 in amino acids: CASGDINGYTF. The DNA of the CDR3 is TGTGCTAGTGGTGATATAAATGGCTACACCTTC. Filled out from reference TRBV12-5 and TRBJ1-2, the complete variable domain reads DARVTQTPRHKVTEMGQEVTMRCQPILGHNTVFWYRQTMMQGLELLAYFRNRAPLDDSGMPKDRFSAEMPDATLATLKIQPSEPRDSAVYFCASGDINGYTFGSGTRLTVV.

The chain is built from TRBV5-1 and TRBJ2-5, with a weak D call TRBD2 (5 bases). V was trimmed by 4 bases and J by 5 bases, leaving 6 bases between them. CDR3 length: 11 residues. The germline gives CDR1 SGHRS, CDR2 YFSETQ. The CDR3 here is CASSRGETQYF. DNA of the CDR3: TGCGCCAGCAGCAGAGGGGAGACCCAGTACTTC.

J is TRBJ1-2 and V is TRBV5-8, with D possibly being TRBD1 (5 bases). Germline CDR1 is SGHTS and CDR2 is YDEGEE. The CDR3 runs to 11 residues. V was pared by 8 bases and J by 8 bases, with 13 bases between. CDR3 region: CARQAYGGYTF. The CDR3, as DNA: TGTGCCAGACAGGCATACGGAGGCTACACCTTC.

The chain links TRBV28 to TRBJ2-1, with a possible D match to TRBD2 (7 bases). Per germline, CDR1 MDHEN and CDR2 SYDVKM. CDR3 size: 12 residues. Trimming left V 6 bases short and J 7 bases short, with 10 bases between. CDR3 residues: CASRGRGNEQFF. The CDR3 DNA reads TGTGCCAGCAGGGGGAGGGGGAATGAGCAGTTCTTC.

This clone occurred a few times. The chain is built from TRBV5-1 and TRBJ2-3, with D possibly matching TRBD1 (6 bases). The CDR3 totals 15 residues. Germline V lookup: CDR1 SGHRS, CDR2 YFSETQ. Trimming stripped 0 bases from V and 2 bases from J, with 10 bases between. CDR3 sequence reads: CASSLVDSSTDTQYF. DNA for the CDR3: TGCGCCAGCAGCTTGGTGGACAGTTCCACAGATACGCAGTATTTT.

This clone occurred once. CDR3 amino acids: CAWGLFFSYEQYF. In DNA form, the CDR3 reads TGTGCCTGGGGCCTATTCTTCTCCTACGAGCAGTACTTC. V gene TRBV30 combines with J gene TRBJ2-5; D gene uncertain. The tail of the sequence fits TRBJ2-7 better, so the J call may be wrong. Germline V gene sequence: CDR1 GTSNPN, CDR2 SVGIG (reference sequence). The CDR3 spans 13 residues.

The chain couples TRBV29-1 to TRBJ2-7; weak D call: TRBD1 (5 bases). V was clipped by 5 bases and J by 2 bases, with 10 bases between them. Looked up from germline, CDR1 is SQVTM and CDR2 is ANQGSEA. The CDR3 runs to 12 residues. The CDR3: CSVLRQPYEQYF. The CDR3 DNA is TGCAGCGTTCTAAGACAGCCCTACGAGCAGTACTTC.

This chain uses TRBV7-2 with TRBJ1-2, with D uncertain. Trimming cost V 1 base and J 2 bases, with 5 bases left between them. The CDR3 has 13 residues. CDR1 and CDR2 (germline): SGHTA, FQGNSA. The CDR3 is CASSLGGNYGYTF. Here the CDR3 DNA reads TGTGCCAGCAGCTTAGGTGGAAACTATGGCTACACCTTC.

This clone occurred once. The CDR3 sequence is CASSLPTSGLGGYTF. DNA for the CDR3: TGTGCCAGCAGCCTCCCCACCTCAGGGCTCGGTGGCTACACCTTC. This chain links TRBV28 with TRBJ1-2, with a weak D call TRBD1 (5 bases). The CDR3 loop spans 15 amino acids. Germline values: CDR1 MDHEN, CDR2 SYDVKM. With 6 bases removed from V and 7 bases from J, the gap between germline ends came to 21 bases.

This chain joins TRBV19 and TRBJ1-2; 7 bases match TRBD1. The ends lost 3 bases at V and 5 bases at J; junction bases unmatched: 21. The CDR3 extends over 19 amino acids. Germline CDR1 LNHDA, CDR2 SQIVND (reference sequence). As DNA, the CDR3 is TGTGCCAGTAGTATTTCTGGCCCGGCTCTCGAATCCAGGGGGTATGGCTACACCTTC. This sequence encodes CASSISGPALESRGYGYTF. The full variable domain, in which reference TRBV19 and TRBJ1-2 provide the parts outside the CDR3, is DGGITQSPKYLFRKEGQNVTLSCEQNLNHDAMYWYRQDPGQGLRLIYYSQIVNDFQKGDIAEGYSVSREKKESFPLTVTSAQKNPTAFYLCASSISGPALESRGYGYTFGSGTRLTVV.

V is TRBV2 and J is TRBJ1-1, with 8 bases matching TRBD1. The trim removed 5 bases at V and 5 bases at J, leaving 7 bases unmatched. The CDR3 loop spans 14 amino acids. Germline V lookup: CDR1 SNHLY, CDR2 FYNNEI. This CDR3 is CASSTQGGDTEAFF. CDR3 nucleotides: TGTGCCAGCAGTACACAGGGGGGAGATACTGAAGCTTTCTTT.